This passage covers 9 T cell receptor beta chains from one sample sequenced in a study of blood T cells in healthy people across ages. Together with a sample-barcoded 5' primer, a J-beta primer mix was included in a second PCR lasting 7 to 11 cycles. TCRdb reprocessed the 5' RACE reads with MiXCR, giving one entry per CDR3 protein. This sample has more than 1 million distinct CDR3 sequences, with 45% found just once. The sequenced sample consisted of blood. Receptors originate from a woman aged 55-75 years in good health.

This clonotype has more than one count but fewer than ten. The chain joins TRBV5-1 to TRBJ2-6, with TRBD1 matching 7 bases. This CDR3 contains 16 residues. The V gene end was trimmed by 2 bases and the J gene end by 2 bases; junction bases not matched to a gene: 4. The germline V gene encodes CDR1 SGHRS and CDR2 YFSETQ. The CDR3 protein is CASSLHTGAGANVLTF. The CDR3 nucleotides read TGCGCCAGCAGCTTACACACAGGGGCTGGGGCCAACGTCCTGACTTTC.

This clonotype showed up many times. A clone one base away is much larger, so this may be a read error. The chain couples TRBV12-5 to TRBJ2-1; D ambiguous. The end of the DNA is better explained by TRBJ2-7, so the J call may be wrong. The CDR3 contains 13 residues. Germline V gene data show CDR1 as LGHNT and CDR2 as FRNRAP. In nucleotides, the CDR3 is TGTGCTAGTGCTATGGACGGGTACAATGAGCAGTACTTC. Its protein product is CASAMDGYNEQYF.

This sequence joins TRBV20-1 and TRBJ2-1, with D possibly matching TRBD1 (6 bases). V lost 3 bases and J 7 bases, leaving 16 bases between the germline ends. The CDR3 sequence is 14 residues long. The germline V gene has CDR1 DFQATT and CDR2 SNEGSKA (reference sequence). Here the CDR3 reads CSARAISGVNEQFF. The CDR3 DNA is TGCAGTGCTAGGGCCATATCAGGGGTAAATGAGCAGTTCTTC.

The sample holds a few counts of this clonotype. The genes are TRBV27 and TRBJ2-7; no definite D call. The CDR3 runs to 14 residues. CDR1 MNHEY and CDR2 SMNVEV come from the germline V gene (reference sequence). The V end lost 3 bases, the J end lost 1 base, and 10 bases lay between the germline ends. The CDR3 sequence is CASSFVSPSYEQYF. The CDR3 nucleotides are TGTGCCAGCAGTTTTGTGTCTCCTTCCTACGAGCAGTACTTC.

The rearrangement joins TRBV15 to TRBJ2-7; D is uncertain. The CDR3 runs 16 residues. CDR1 and CDR2 from the germline V gene are LNHNV and YYDKDF (reference sequence). Trimming cost V 3 bases and J 2 bases, with 17 bases left between them. This CDR3 is CATSSSRSGPPYEQYF. CDR3 DNA: TGTGCCACCAGCAGTAGTAGGTCCGGGCCGCCCTACGAGCAGTACTTC.

V gene TRBV7-6 combines with J gene TRBJ2-7, with D possibly matching TRBD2 (6 bases). CDR3 length: 15 amino acids. CDR1 is SGHVS and CDR2 is FNYEAQ in the germline V gene. Trimming took 2 bases from V and 2 from J, leaving 13 bases between them. CDR3 residues: CASSLSASAAYEQYF. Here the CDR3 DNA reads TGTGCCAGCAGCTTATCGGCTAGCGCCGCCTACGAGCAGTACTTC.

The chain combines TRBV20-1 with TRBJ1-1, with D maybe TRBD1 (5 bases). Trimming left V 7 bases short and J 8 bases short, with 14 bases between. The germline V gene has CDR1 DFQATT and CDR2 SNEGSKA (reference sequence). The CDR3 loop spans 11 amino acids. The CDR3 coding sequence is TGCAGTGTTAGGGGCACGACAGAAGCTTTCTTT. Translation gives CSVRGTTEAFF.

V and J are TRBV9 and TRBJ2-7; D is uncertain. CDR3 length: 14 residues. The ends were cut back, 0 bases at V and 1 base at J, with 8 bases in the middle. CDR1 and CDR2 (germline): SGDLS, YYNGEE. As DNA, the CDR3 is TGTGCCAGCAGCGTAGAGAGAACGTCCTACGAGCAGTACTTC. This gives the protein CASSVERTSYEQYF.

The chain recombines TRBV10-2 with TRBJ2-3, with D maybe TRBD1 (6 bases). Germline V gives CDR1 WSHSY, CDR2 SAAADI. V was shortened by 6 bases and J by 2 bases, with 24 bases between the two germline ends. The CDR3 is made up of 18 amino acids. DNA of the CDR3: TGCGCCAGCAGGAGCGAGGGCAGGGGCCCCTCCCACACAGATACGCAGTATTTT. Encoded protein: CASRSEGRGPSHTDTQYF.